What follows are 4 T cell receptor beta chains derived from one specimen sequenced in a study of memory CD4+ T cells and cytomegalovirus serostatus. The sort gate was single viable CD3+CD4+CD8-CD45RO+ cells for memory CD4+ T cells. TCRdb's copy holds only in-frame clones and misses some; the assay was immunoSEQ multiplex PCR. The sample consists of tens of thousands of clones, 76% of them appearing once. Sequences were obtained from memory CD4+ T cells from blood. Receptors were obtained from an adult in good health and CMV-seronegative.

The rearrangement links TRBV2 to TRBJ2-1, with D possibly matching TRBD2 (6 bases). CDR3 length: 14 amino acids. The germline V gene has CDR1 SNHLY and CDR2 FYNNEI. Trimming left V 6 bases short and J 3 bases short, with 12 bases between. In nucleotides, the CDR3 is TGTGCCAGCAGCGCGGGACCGAACTACAATGAGCAGTTCTTC. It is translated as CASSAGPNYNEQFF.

The chain joins TRBV6-6 to TRBJ1-4; D is possibly TRBD1 (5 bases). Trimming took 6 bases from V and 3 from J, leaving 14 bases between them. The CDR3 consists of 15 residues. Germline V gene lookup returns CDR1 MNHNY and CDR2 SVGAGI (reference sequence). In DNA, the CDR3 is TGTGCCAGCAGCCGCTATCGGGACCCTAATGAAAAACTGTTTTTT. It is translated as CASSRYRDPNEKLFF.

In its sample, this clone ranks as medium-sized. The rearrangement links TRBV4-2 to TRBJ1-1; D ambiguous. Germline CDR1 LGHNA, CDR2 YNFKEQ. Trimming left V 1 base short and J 0 bases short, with 12 bases between. This CDR3 contains 16 residues. CDR3 nucleotides: TGTGCCAGCAGCCAAGGAGGAGGACGGATGAACACTGAAGCTTTCTTT. As protein: CASSQGGGRMNTEAFF.

The chain links TRBV29-1 to TRBJ1-2; D is unresolved. Germline V gene data show CDR1 as SQVTM and CDR2 as ANQGSEA. The CDR3 is 12 residues long. V lost 4 bases, J lost 3 bases, and 9 bases lay in between. CDR3 in amino acids: CSVVVQYYGYTF. The CDR3 coding sequence is TGCAGCGTTGTGGTGCAGTACTATGGCTACACCTTC.